The 5 T cell receptor beta chains in this list originate from one sample, sequenced in a study of blood T cell repertoires in COVID-19. Measured with immunoSEQ multiplex PCR; TCRdb has only the in-frame clones, and not every one. The table has hundreds of thousands of clones, 70% to 90% seen once; the top ten hold 10% to 15%. The specimen was peripheral blood. These receptors originate from a woman in her 70s with COVID-19, enrolled during active disease.

This clone was seen only a few times. This chain links TRBV3-1 (or the pseudogene TRBV3-2) with TRBJ1-5; TRBD1 might be the D (5 bases). The germline V and J ends were trimmed by 0 bases and 5 bases, with 11 bases remaining between them. Germline-derived CDR1 and CDR2 are LGHDT and YNNKEL (reference sequence). The CDR3 length is 15 residues. CDR3 region: CASSQDPGGHQPQHF. The CDR3 region has the DNA TGTGCCAGCAGCCAAGATCCGGGGGGTCATCAGCCCCAGCATTTT.

This chain connects TRBV5-8 to TRBJ1-5; D is undetermined. The CDR3 extends over 13 amino acids. Germline CDR1 and CDR2: SGHTS and YDEGEE. V gave up 1 base and J gave up 4 bases, with 6 bases separating them. The CDR3 DNA reads TGTGCCAGCAGCTTGAGAGGGAATCAGCCCCAGCATTTT. Amino acid sequence: CASSLRGNQPQHF.

V is TRBV7-8 and J is TRBJ1-2; 11 bases are a match to TRBD1. Unmatched junction bases numbered 4, after V lost 4 bases and J lost 6 bases. The CDR3 covers 14 residues. Germline V lookup: CDR1 SGHVS, CDR2 FQNEAQ. Written as DNA, the CDR3 is TGTGCCAGCAGCTCGGACAGGGGGCGAGATGGCTACACCTTC. This translates into CASSSDRGRDGYTF.

The chain joins TRBV19 to TRBJ1-2; D is unclear. Germline V gives CDR1 LNHDA, CDR2 SQIVND (reference sequence). Trimming left V 0 bases short and J 2 bases short, with 10 bases between. The CDR3 runs to 15 residues. The CDR3 here is CASSIDSGGNYGYTF. CDR3 nucleotide sequence: TGTGCCAGTAGTATAGACAGCGGCGGAAACTATGGCTACACCTTC.

The rearrangement joins TRBV27 to TRBJ2-7; the D gene is possibly TRBD1 (6 bases). The CDR3 extends over 12 amino acids. Between the trimmed V and J ends, which lost 8 bases and 6 bases, there was a span of 14 bases. The germline gives CDR1 MNHEY, CDR2 SMNVEV (reference sequence). The CDR3 loop reads CASLTGWGEQYF. CDR3 sequence (DNA): TGTGCCAGCCTTACAGGGTGGGGCGAGCAGTACTTC.